Shown below are 13 T cell receptor beta chains from a single sample sequenced in a study of OX40 agonist ivuxolimab in advanced cancers. TCRdb keeps only in-frame clones here, not all; method: immunoSEQ multiplex PCR. Here the sample spans 73,000 or so clones, approximately 85% being singletons. Sequencing used CD4+ or CD8+ T cells sorted from blood, obtained in a trial of the OX40 agonist ivuxolimab. These receptors all come from an adult with an advanced solid tumor such as melanoma, head and neck, liver or kidney cancer.

This sequence joins TRBV28 and TRBJ1-2; TRBD1 matches 8 bases. V lost 7 bases, J lost 5 bases, and 12 bases stayed unmatched. The germline gives CDR1 MDHEN, CDR2 SYDVKM. The CDR3 loop spans 15 amino acids. The DNA for the CDR3 is TGTGCCAGCAAAGATTTGACAGGGGTGAGATATGGCTACACCTTC. Its protein product is CASKDLTGVRYGYTF.

The V gene is TRBV7-2, the J gene TRBJ1-6, with D hard to call. Trimming removed 2 bases at V and 0 bases at J, with 11 bases between. The CDR3 length is 17 residues. From germline, CDR1 is SGHTA and CDR2 FQGNSA. The DNA for the CDR3 is TGTGCCAGCAGCTTATTGCAGGCGAGCTCCTATAATTCACCCCTCCACTTT. Translating it yields CASSLLQASSYNSPLHF.

The J gene is TRBJ2-1, the V gene TRBV9; no definite D call. Trimming shortened V by 3 bases and J by 0 bases, and 13 bases separated the two germline ends. CDR1 is SGDLS and CDR2 is YYNGEE in the germline V gene. This CDR3 is built from 16 residues. The CDR3 region is CASSETPYGSYNEQFF. In DNA, the CDR3 is TGTGCCAGCAGCGAGACCCCCTATGGCTCCTACAATGAGCAGTTCTTC.

CDR3 region: CASSRESLGTDTQYF. The DNA for the CDR3 is TGTGCCAGCTCACGGGAATCTCTGGGCACAGATACGCAGTATTTT. This chain connects TRBV18 to TRBJ2-3, with D uncertain. The CDR3 extends over 15 amino acids. V shed 4 bases and J shed 1 base, with 12 bases lying between them. Germline values: CDR1 KGHSH, CDR2 LQKENI.

This chain uses TRBV28 with TRBJ1-2; a weak D match, TRBD1 (5 bases). Trimming stripped 6 bases from V and 4 bases from J, with 9 bases between. This CDR3 has 12 residues. Germline values: CDR1 MDHEN, CDR2 SYDVKM. Written as DNA, the CDR3 is TGTGCCAGCAGCCGGGGGTTCTATGGCTACACCTTC. Protein sequence: CASSRGFYGYTF.

In its sample, this clone was seen a few times. The chain recombines TRBV28 with TRBJ1-4; no firm D call. V shed 9 bases and J shed 0 bases, with 8 bases lying between them. Germline V CDR1 and CDR2: MDHEN, SYDVKM. The CDR3 has 13 amino acids. The CDR3 sequence: CASTGATNEKLFF. In DNA form, the CDR3 reads TGTGCCAGTACGGGTGCAACTAATGAAAAACTGTTTTTT.

This clone was seen a single time. The V and J genes are TRBV29-1 and TRBJ1-2; D remains unclear. Trimming shortened V by 2 bases and J by 6 bases, and 7 bases separated the two germline ends. This CDR3 contains 11 residues. Germline CDR1 SQVTM, CDR2 ANQGSEA. The CDR3 is CSVERLDGYTF. CDR3 bases: TGCAGCGTTGAACGTCTGGATGGCTACACCTTC.

The rearrangement uses TRBV28 and TRBJ2-3, with TRBD2 matching over 11 bases. The CDR3 totals 17 residues. The junction had 12 bases not matched to a gene; V was cut back by 6 bases and J by 4 bases. In germline, CDR1 is MDHEN, CDR2 SYDVKM. CDR3 bases: TGTGCCAGCAGAAGTCAACGTTTAGCGGGGGGGCCAGATACGCAGTATTTT. It specifies CASRSQRLAGGPDTQYF. Complete variable domain (other parts from reference TRBV28 and TRBJ2-3): DVKVTQSSRYLVKRTGEKVFLECVQDMDHENMFWYRQDPGLGLRLIYFSYDVKMKEKGDIPEGYSVSREKKERFSLILESASTNQTSMYLCASRSQRLAGGPDTQYFGPGTRLTVL.

This chain connects TRBV5-8 to TRBJ1-1; a possible D gene is TRBD1 (6 bases). This CDR3 contains 13 residues. The germline CDR1 and CDR2 sequences are SGHTS and YDEGEE. V was cut by 4 bases and J by 11 bases, with 18 bases left in between. CDR3 protein: CASSMSVLGGAFF. The CDR3 nucleotides are TGTGCCAGCAGCATGTCGGTGTTGGGGGGCGCTTTCTTT.

The chain employs TRBV27 and TRBJ2-1; TRBD2 matches 11 bases. The V gene end was trimmed by 7 bases and the J gene end by 0 bases; junction bases not matched to a gene: 14. This CDR3 is built from 19 residues. CDR1 and CDR2 (germline): MNHEY, SMNVEV (reference sequence). The CDR3 reads CASKFYSSGGPASYNEQFF. In DNA form, the CDR3 reads TGTGCCAGCAAGTTTTATTCTAGCGGGGGGCCCGCCTCCTACAATGAGCAGTTCTTC.

The V call is TRBV23-1, the J call TRBJ2-7; D not resolved. TRBV23-1 is labeled an ORF, and its function is uncertain. Between the trimmed V and J ends, which lost 0 bases and 3 bases, there was a span of 15 bases. The CDR3 sequence is 16 residues long. The CDR3 DNA reads as TGCGCCAGCAGTCAATCAAGGACCTCTTATCTCTACGAGCAGTACTTC. As protein: CASSQSRTSYLYEQYF.

The rearrangement joins TRBV14 to TRBJ1-2; the D is unclear. Deletions cut 4 bases from V and 5 bases from J, with 8 bases between. The CDR3 contains 12 residues. Germline lookup yields CDR1 SGHDN and CDR2 FVKESK. This CDR3 is CASSPLGYGYTF. DNA of the CDR3: TGTGCCAGCAGCCCACTTGGGTATGGCTACACCTTC.

The chain joins TRBV2 to TRBJ1-2; 7 nucleotides match TRBD1. CDR1 and CDR2 (germline): SNHLY, FYNNEI. The CDR3 runs 14 residues. V lost 9 bases to trimming and J lost 0 bases; unmatched junction nucleotides: 7. Here the CDR3 reads CARGGQLSNYGYTF. Here the CDR3 DNA reads TGTGCCAGAGGGGGACAGCTATCTAACTATGGCTACACCTTC.